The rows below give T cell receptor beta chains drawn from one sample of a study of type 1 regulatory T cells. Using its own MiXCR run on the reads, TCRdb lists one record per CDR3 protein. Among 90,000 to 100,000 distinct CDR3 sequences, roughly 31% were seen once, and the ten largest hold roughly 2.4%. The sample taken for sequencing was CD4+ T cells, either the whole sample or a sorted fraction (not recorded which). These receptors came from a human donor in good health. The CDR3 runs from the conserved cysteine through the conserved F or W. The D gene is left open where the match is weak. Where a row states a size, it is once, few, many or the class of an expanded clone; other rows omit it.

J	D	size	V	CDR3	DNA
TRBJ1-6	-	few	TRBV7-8	CASSLYLGSNSPLHF	TGTGCCAGCAGCTTATACCTCGGAAGCAATTCACCCCTCCACTTT
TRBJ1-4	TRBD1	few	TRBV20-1	CSATGARGIEGEKLFF	TGCAGTGCTACAGGTGCCAGGGGGATTGAGGGTGAAAAACTGTTTTTT
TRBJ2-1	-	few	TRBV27	CASSPPVGNEQFF	TGTGCCAGCAGTCCCCCGGTAGGCAATGAGCAGTTCTTC
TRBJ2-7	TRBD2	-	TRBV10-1	CASSESTLGLAVDELKQYF	TGCGCCAGCAGTGAGTCGACTCTTGGACTAGCGGTGGACGAGTTGAAGCAGTACTTC
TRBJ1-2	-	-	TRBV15	CATSRPGQNRAGYTF	TGTGCCACCAGCAGACCGGGACAAAATCGCGCTGGCTACACCTTC
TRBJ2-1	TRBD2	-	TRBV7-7	CASSQRLADYNEQFF	TGTGCCAGCAGCCAAAGACTAGCGGACTACAATGAGCAGTTCTTC
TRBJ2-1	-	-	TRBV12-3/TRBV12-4	CASSLDQHSYNEQFF	TGTGCCAGCAGTTTAGATCAGCACTCCTACAATGAGCAGTTCTTC
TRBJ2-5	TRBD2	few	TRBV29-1	CSVEWRGTSFQETQYF	TGCAGCGTTGAATGGCGAGGGACTAGCTTCCAAGAGACCCAGTACTTC
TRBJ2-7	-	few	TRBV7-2	CASSLTSLGYEQYF	TGTGCCAGCAGCTTAACTTCCCTAGGGTACGAGCAGTACTTC
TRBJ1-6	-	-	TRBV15	CATSVSVNSPLHF	TGTGCCACCAGCGTCTCAGTTAATTCACCCCTCCACTTT
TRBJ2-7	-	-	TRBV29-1	CSVGEDSYEQYF	TGCAGCGTTGGAGAGGACTCCTACGAGCAGTACTTC
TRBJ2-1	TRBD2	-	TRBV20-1	CSARDIGLAANEQFF	TGCAGTGCTAGAGATATTGGACTAGCGGCCAATGAGCAGTTCTTC
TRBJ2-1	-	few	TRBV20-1	CSASAPSDSTYNEQFF	TGCAGTGCTAGCGCGCCTAGCGACTCAACCTACAATGAGCAGTTCTTC
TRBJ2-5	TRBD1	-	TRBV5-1	CASSIPTGKRETQYF	TGCGCCAGCAGCATCCCGACAGGGAAGCGGGAGACCCAGTACTTC
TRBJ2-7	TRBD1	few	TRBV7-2	CASSFRRGQGHEQYF	TGTGCCAGCAGCTTTAGGCGGGGACAGGGACACGAGCAGTACTTC
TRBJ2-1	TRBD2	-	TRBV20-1	CSAPPRTRAYNEQFF	TGCAGTGCCCCCCCCCGGACTAGGGCCTACAATGAGCAGTTCTTC
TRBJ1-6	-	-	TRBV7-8	CASSPGRNSPLHF	TGTGCCAGCAGCCCCGGGCGGAATTCACCCCTCCACTTT
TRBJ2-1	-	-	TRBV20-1	CSGSSGDIYNEQFF	TGCAGTGGCTCTAGTGGGGATATATACAATGAGCAGTTCTTC
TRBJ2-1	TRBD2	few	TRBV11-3	CASSLGPASGYNEQFF	TGTGCCAGCAGCCTAGGCCCGGCTAGCGGCTACAATGAGCAGTTCTTC
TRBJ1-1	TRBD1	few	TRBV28	CASRPSRGRENTEAFF	TGTGCCAGCAGGCCATCTAGGGGGCGGGAGAACACTGAAGCTTTCTTT
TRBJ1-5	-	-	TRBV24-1	CAINFEGSNQPQHF	TGTGCCATTAATTTCGAAGGGAGCAATCAGCCCCAGCATTTT
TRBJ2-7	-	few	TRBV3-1	CASSQVGGLDEQYF	TGTGCCAGCAGCCAAGTAGGAGGGTTGGACGAGCAGTACTTC
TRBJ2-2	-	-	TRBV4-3	CACSLNRRPGGELFF	TGCGCCTGCAGCCTAAACAGGCGCCCCGGCGGGGAGCTGTTTTTT
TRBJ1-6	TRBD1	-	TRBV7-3	CASSSQGVDNSPLHF	TGTGCCAGCAGCTCCCAGGGGGTTGATAATTCACCCCTCCACTTT
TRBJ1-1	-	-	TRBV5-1	CATRPGEGNTEAFF	TGCGCCACCCGACCCGGGGAGGGGAACACTGAAGCTTTCTTT
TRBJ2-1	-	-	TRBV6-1	CASSVGGTNEQFF	TGTGCCAGCAGTGTGGGAGGTACAAATGAGCAGTTCTTC
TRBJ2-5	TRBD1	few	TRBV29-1	CSVSDRGGETQYF	TGCAGCGTTTCGGACAGGGGGGGAGAGACCCAGTACTTC